This entry lists 28 T cell receptor beta chains sequenced from one sample in a study of control samples from healthy donors and cancer patients. Clones were sequenced by immunoSEQ multiplex PCR, and TCRdb holds only the in-frame ones, with some missing. The sample records about 100,000 clones, around 81% being singletons. Sequencing input: blood. Source of these receptors: a man aged 30 to 39 in good health.

The chain recombines TRBV5-4 with TRBJ1-5; tentatively, D is TRBD1 (5 bases). The CDR3 runs to 14 residues. Germline values: CDR1 SGHNT, CDR2 YYREEE (reference sequence). Trimming took 4 bases from V and 1 from J, leaving 9 bases between them. The CDR3 here is CASSLQESNQPQHF. DNA of the CDR3: TGTGCCAGCAGCCTACAGGAGAGCAATCAGCCCCAGCATTTT.

The rearrangement links TRBV30 to TRBJ2-5, with 9 bases lining up with TRBD2. CDR3 length: 16 residues. V lost 0 bases and J lost 5; bases outside the gene matches: 10. Germline V gene sequence: CDR1 GTSNPN, CDR2 SVGIG (reference sequence). CDR3 in DNA: TGTGCCTGGAGTGTACCTCTTAGCGGGGGCCGGGAGACCCAGTACTTC. It specifies CAWSVPLSGGRETQYF.

This sequence joins TRBV6-5 and TRBJ1-2, with D unclear. The length of the CDR3 is 14 residues. The germline CDR1 and CDR2 sequences are MNHEY and SVGAGI. Trimming left V 6 bases short and J 0 bases short, with 11 bases between. The CDR3 loop is CASSYGPANYGYTF. For the CDR3, the DNA is TGTGCCAGCAGCTACGGGCCTGCTAACTATGGCTACACCTTC.

This chain joins TRBV28 and TRBJ1-4, with a tentative D call TRBD1 (5 bases). CDR1 is MDHEN and CDR2 is SYDVKM in the germline V gene. The CDR3 consists of 17 residues. V lost 5 bases to trimming and J lost 2 bases, with 18 bases between them. This CDR3 is CASSPYQGWSTNEKLFF. The CDR3 region has the DNA TGTGCCAGCAGTCCGTACCAGGGATGGTCGACTAATGAAAAACTGTTTTTT.

The V call is TRBV12-2, the J call TRBJ1-2. TRBV12-2 represents a pseudogene. The CDR3 sequence is 15 residues long. The CDR3 sequence is CASRAGTDANYGYTF. CDR3 in DNA: TGTGCAAGTCGCGCGGGGACGGACGCTAACTATGGCTACACCTTC.

The rearrangement joins TRBV5-1 to TRBJ1-2; tentative D call: TRBD1 (5 bases). The CDR3 sequence is 14 residues long. Germline loops: CDR1 SGHRS, CDR2 YFSETQ. The germline V and J ends were trimmed by 0 bases and 2 bases, with 8 bases remaining between them. This CDR3 is CASSLDRSNYGYTF. The CDR3 bases are TGCGCCAGCAGCTTGGACAGGAGCAACTATGGCTACACCTTC. Combining the CDR3 with reference TRBV5-1 and TRBJ1-2 gives the whole variable domain KAGVTQTPRYLIKTRGQQVTLSCSPISGHRSVSWYQQTPGQGLQFLFEYFSETQRNKGNFPGRFSGRQFSNSRSEMNVSTLELGDSALYLCASSLDRSNYGYTFGSGTRLTVV.

The V call is TRBV6-5, the J call TRBJ1-4, with 9 bases matching TRBD1. This CDR3 spans 14 amino acids. J gave up 6 bases and V 7 bases, and 6 bases lay outside the gene matches. Germline V gene data show CDR1 as MNHEY and CDR2 as SVGAGI. For the CDR3, the DNA is TGTGCCAGCACTGCGACAGGGGGGGATGAAAAACTGTTTTTT. Translated: CASTATGGDEKLFF.

This sequence joins TRBV19 and TRBJ1-4; TRBD1 aligns across 9 bases. The CDR3 length is 14 residues. V trimming: 5 bases; J trimming: 9 bases; junction bases outside the gene matches: 7. Germline assignment: CDR1 LNHDA and CDR2 SQIVND (reference sequence). The CDR3 region has the DNA TGTGCCAGTAGTCCCGGGACAGGGATGAAAAAACTGTTTTTT. It encodes CASSPGTGMKKLFF.

The chain employs TRBV18 and TRBJ2-1; 10 bases line up with TRBD2. The CDR3 is 19 residues long. V lost 6 bases to trimming and J lost 0 bases; unmatched junction nucleotides: 14. Looked up from germline, CDR1 is KGHSH and CDR2 is LQKENI. The CDR3 sequence is CASSRGYSGGSNSYNEQFF. The CDR3, as DNA: TGTGCCAGCTCCCGTGGGTATAGCGGGGGGTCCAACTCCTACAATGAGCAGTTCTTC.

The rearrangement uses TRBV9 and TRBJ2-7; 7 bases agree with TRBD1. The CDR3 loop spans 15 amino acids. Germline V gene sequence: CDR1 SGDLS, CDR2 YYNGEE. The trim removed 2 bases at V and 2 bases at J, leaving 7 bases unmatched. The CDR3 region is CASSVGSGGTYEQYF. The CDR3 nucleotides read TGTGCCAGCAGCGTCGGGTCAGGGGGAACCTACGAGCAGTACTTC.

This clone was seen once. The chain has TRBV28 and TRBJ1-2; 7 positions agree with TRBD1. The CDR3 spans 13 residues. Germline CDR1 and CDR2: MDHEN and SYDVKM. V gave up 8 bases and J gave up 1 base; unmatched junction bases: 4. CDR3 sequence: CASLGQVNYGYTF. CDR3 nucleotide sequence: TGTGCCAGCCTAGGACAGGTTAACTATGGCTACACCTTC.

This clone occurred a few times. This chain joins TRBV6-4 and TRBJ2-3; D perhaps matches TRBD1 (7 bases). Germline V gene lookup returns CDR1 MRHNA and CDR2 SNTAGT. The germline V and J ends were trimmed by 6 bases and 0 bases, with 10 bases remaining between them. This CDR3 has 14 amino acids. The CDR3 bases are TGTGCCAGCAGCAGGGGGACTAGCACAGATACGCAGTATTTT. Its translation: CASSRGTSTDTQYF.

This clone was seen once. The V call is TRBV25-1, the J call TRBJ1-2; D ambiguous. The CDR3 length is 14 residues. Germline V gene lookup returns CDR1 MGHDK and CDR2 SYGVNS. V dropped 3 bases and J dropped 4 bases, with 12 bases sitting between them. CDR3 loop: CASSENLGSYGYTF. For the CDR3, the DNA is TGTGCCAGCAGTGAGAATCTCGGGAGCTATGGCTACACCTTC.

A single count supports this clone. V gene TRBV27 combines with J gene TRBJ1-2, with D possibly being TRBD1 (6 bases). CDR1 and CDR2 (germline): MNHEY, SMNVEV (reference sequence). CDR3 size: 15 residues. The V end was cut by 4 bases, the J end by 2 bases, with 14 bases between. The CDR3 loop is CASSSNGQLNYGYTF. The CDR3 nucleotides read TGTGCCAGCAGTTCAAACGGACAGCTAAACTATGGCTACACCTTC.

This clone has just a few counts. This chain joins TRBV5-6 and TRBJ1-3, with D hard to call. The germline V gene encodes CDR1 SGHDT and CDR2 YYEEEE. V was shortened by 3 bases and J by 4 bases, with 14 bases between the two germline ends. The CDR3 runs 15 residues. The DNA of the CDR3 is TGTGCCAGCAGCTCATCTCCCACGAGGGGAAACACCATATATTTT. Translated, it gives CASSSSPTRGNTIYF.

The chain uses TRBV7-3 and TRBJ2-5; no reliable D call. V lost 5 bases to trimming and J lost 9 bases, with 19 bases between them. CDR1 is SGHTA, CDR2 FQGTGA, per germline. The CDR3 contains 14 residues. The CDR3 here is CASSNNKVVMSQYF. The CDR3 bases are TGTGCCAGCAGCAACAACAAGGTGGTAATGTCCCAGTACTTC.

This clone was found a few times. V and J are TRBV30 and TRBJ2-3, with 8 bases matching TRBD1. The CDR3 has 14 residues. Losses at the gene ends were 3 bases for V and 1 base for J; bases not matched to a gene: 3. Germline lookup yields CDR1 GTSNPN and CDR2 SVGIG (reference sequence). The CDR3 DNA sequence: TGTGCCTGGAGGACAGGGGTTGGCACAGATACGCAGTATTTT. The encoded protein is CAWRTGVGTDTQYF.

This clone was recorded once. The chain joins TRBV27 to TRBJ2-5; D not certain. Between the trimmed V and J ends, which lost 2 bases and 4 bases, there was a span of 2 bases. The CDR3 has 11 residues. Germline CDR1 and CDR2: MNHEY and SMNVEV (reference sequence). The CDR3 region is CASSLGETQYF. CDR3 nucleotide sequence: TGTGCCAGCAGTTTAGGAGAGACCCAGTACTTC.

This clone showed up just once. The chain recombines TRBV24-1 with TRBJ1-1, with 10 bases fitting TRBD1. The V segment lost 0 bases and the J segment 5 bases; nucleotides outside the gene matches: 2. Germline CDR1 KGHDR, CDR2 SFDVKD. The CDR3 is 15 residues long. The CDR3 is CATSDLDRGLTEAFF. Here the CDR3 DNA reads TGTGCCACCAGTGATTTGGACAGGGGGCTTACTGAAGCTTTCTTT.

This rearrangement joins TRBV7-8 to TRBJ2-3; D uncertain. Germline V lookup: CDR1 SGHVS, CDR2 FQNEAQ. The V gene lost 1 base and the J gene lost 5 bases, with 16 bases spanning the gap. The CDR3 length is 16 residues. In DNA form, the CDR3 reads TGTGCCAGCAGCTTAGAGGTCGGGCCGGTGATAGATACGCAGTATTTT. Translation: CASSLEVGPVIDTQYF. Drawing the rest from reference TRBV7-8 and TRBJ2-3, the complete variable domain is GAGVSQSPRYKVAKRGQDVALRCDPISGHVSLFWYQQALGQGPEFLTYFQNEAQLDKSGLPSDRFFAERPEGSVSTLKIQRTQQEDSAVYLCASSLEVGPVIDTQYFGPGTRLTVL.

Remarks on this clone: Other DNA sequences in this sample translate to the same CDR3. The V and J genes are TRBV5-1 and TRBJ1-1, with 7 bases matching TRBD1. The CDR3 spans 14 residues. Germline assignment: CDR1 SGHRS and CDR2 YFSETQ. After removal of 4 bases from V and 1 base from J, the junction contained 4 bases not matched to a gene. The CDR3 coding sequence is TGCGCCAGCAGCAAGGGACAGACGAACACTGAAGCTTTCTTT. It encodes CASSKGQTNTEAFF.

CDR3 sequence: CATSTASNQPQHF. The CDR3 DNA sequence: TGTGCCACCAGCACCGCTAGCAATCAGCCCCAGCATTTT. The chain joins TRBV15 to TRBJ1-5; D is uncertain. Between the trimmed V and J ends, which lost 4 bases and 0 bases, there was a span of 4 bases. The germline V gene encodes CDR1 LNHNV and CDR2 YYDKDF (reference sequence). There are 13 residues in the CDR3.

The V and J genes are TRBV5-6 and TRBJ1-2; D is undetermined. V lost 0 bases and J 7 bases, leaving 10 bases between the germline ends. Germline assignment: CDR1 SGHDT and CDR2 YYEEEE. CDR3 length: 13 residues. The CDR3 sequence: CASSLEEKFGYTF. CDR3 nucleotides: TGTGCCAGCAGCTTGGAAGAAAAGTTTGGCTACACCTTC.

J is TRBJ2-7 and V is TRBV6-1, with 8 nucleotides matching TRBD1. V dropped 0 bases and J dropped 4; count of bases not matched to a gene: 8. The CDR3 has 16 amino acids. CDR1 MNHNS and CDR2 SASEGT come from the germline V gene. Written as DNA, the CDR3 is TGTGCCAGCAGTGAAGCGCCGACAGGGGCCTGGTACGAGCAGTACTTC. Translating gives CASSEAPTGAWYEQYF.

This chain links TRBV4-2 with TRBJ1-4, with D hard to call. This CDR3 is built from 17 residues. V lost 0 bases to trimming and J lost 5 bases, with 16 bases between them. Germline values: CDR1 LGHNA, CDR2 YNFKEQ. The CDR3 protein is CASSQDLRQQRNEKLFF. CDR3 DNA: TGTGCCAGCAGCCAAGATTTACGGCAGCAAAGGAATGAAAAACTGTTTTTT.

The chain employs TRBV11-2 and TRBJ2-4, with 7 bases lining up with TRBD2. Per germline, CDR1 SGHAT and CDR2 FQNNGV. This CDR3 is 16 amino acids long. V lost 2 bases to trimming and J lost 5 bases; unmatched junction nucleotides: 9. This CDR3 reads CASSLTGGTAQNIQYF. The CDR3, as DNA: TGTGCCAGCAGCTTAACGGGGGGAACTGCCCAAAACATTCAGTACTTC.

V usage is TRBV30 and J usage is TRBJ2-1; a weak D match, TRBD1 (5 bases). Germline V gene data show CDR1 as GTSNPN and CDR2 as SVGIG (reference sequence). The CDR3 runs 14 residues. V was cut by 5 bases and J by 9 bases, with 20 bases left in between. The CDR3 DNA reads as TGTGCCTGGGATGGTGGCAGGGTACTACGTGAGCAGTTCTTC. Amino acid sequence: CAWDGGRVLREQFF.

The chain uses TRBV6-5 and TRBJ1-3; D ambiguous. CDR1 MNHEY and CDR2 SVGAGI come from the germline V gene. The CDR3 contains 14 residues. Trimming took off 7 bases at V and 4 bases at J, with 14 bases between the two ends. CDR3 residues: CASTFVDSGNTIYF. CDR3 bases: TGTGCCAGCACTTTTGTGGACTCCGGAAACACCATATATTTT.